These 24 T cell receptor beta chains came from one sample sequenced in a study of post-analysis software for immune sequencing data. Overall study results and limits: The study found TRBV5-6, TRBV5-1 and TRBV20-1 among five TRBV segments more frequent in patients than controls.

The library was made from cDNA and included unique molecular identifiers. A single record per CDR3 protein comes from TCRdb applying MiXCR to the PCR reads. The sample consists of about 820,000 distinct CDR3 sequences, 53% of them appearing once. For these receptors, no antigen is known. The sequenced sample consisted of blood. Every receptor here comes from a girl between 10 and 17 years old with multiple sclerosis.

The rearrangement uses TRBV29-1 and TRBJ1-2; D uncertain. CDR1 and CDR2 (germline): SQVTM, ANQGSEA. The germline V and J ends were trimmed by 2 bases and 8 bases, with 15 bases remaining between them. This CDR3 has 13 residues. CDR3 region: CSVEKGSATGYTF. DNA for the CDR3: TGCAGCGTTGAAAAGGGCTCGGCGACGGGCTACACCTTC. Full variable domain (outside the CDR3, taken from reference TRBV29-1 and TRBJ1-2): SAVISQKPSRDICQRGTSLTIQCQVDSQVTMMFWYRQQPGQSLTLIATANQGSEATYESGFVIDKFPISRPNLTFSTLTVSNMSPEDSSIYLCSVEKGSATGYTFGSGTRLTVV.

This clonotype was seen more than once but under ten times. This chain's CDR3 is CSASGRHTGELFF. The CDR3 bases are TGCAGTGCCAGCGGGAGGCACACCGGGGAGCTGTTTTTT. The chain employs TRBV20-1 and TRBJ2-2, with 9 bases identical to TRBD2. CDR3 length: 13 amino acids. Looked up from germline, CDR1 is DFQATT and CDR2 is SNEGSKA (reference sequence). Trimming took 6 bases from V and 3 from J; bases not matched to a gene: 2.

This chain uses TRBV5-1 with TRBJ2-5; D call uncertain. Trimming removed 4 bases at V and 9 bases at J, with 22 bases between. The germline gives CDR1 SGHRS, CDR2 YFSETQ. The CDR3 length is 15 residues. CDR3 region: CASSKEPGQEMAQYF. The CDR3 region has the DNA TGCGCCAGCAGCAAAGAGCCGGGCCAAGAGATGGCCCAGTACTTC.

This chain joins TRBV7-9 and TRBJ2-7, with D possibly being TRBD1 or TRBD2 (5 bases each). V lost 5 bases and J 2 bases, leaving 16 bases between the germline ends. This CDR3 is built from 15 residues. CDR1 is SEHNR, CDR2 FQNEAQ, per germline (reference sequence). CDR3 region: CASSPPDGGPYEQYF. CDR3 bases: TGTGCCAGCAGCCCACCGGATGGGGGACCCTACGAGCAGTACTTC.

This clonotype was seen ten or more times. This may be a read error, as it is one base from a much larger clone. V usage is TRBV5-1 and J usage is TRBJ2-7; maybe TRBD2 (6 bases). V was cut by 3 bases and J by 3 bases, with 13 bases left in between. The CDR3 totals 14 residues. Germline V CDR1 and CDR2: SGHRS, YFSETQ. The CDR3 reads CASSWDRGNYEQYF. Here the CDR3 DNA reads TGCGCCAGCAGCTGGGATCGCGGGAACTACGAGCAGTACTTC.

The chain recombines TRBV20-1 with TRBJ2-3; weak D call: TRBD2 (6 bases). V was shortened by 7 bases and J by 0 bases, with 14 bases between the two germline ends. Germline V gene sequence: CDR1 DFQATT, CDR2 SNEGSKA (reference sequence). The CDR3 is 14 residues long. CDR3 bases: TGCAGTGAAGTCCTAGCGTCTAGCACAGATACGCAGTATTTT. Protein sequence: CSEVLASSTDTQYF.

V usage is TRBV6-1 and J usage is TRBJ1-2; 8 bases fit TRBD1. Germline loops: CDR1 MNHNS, CDR2 SASEGT. The CDR3 is 13 residues long. Trimming took 7 bases from V and 6 from J; bases not matched to a gene: 7. The CDR3 loop is CASTTDRDHGYTF. Here the CDR3 DNA reads TGTGCCAGCACCACGGACAGGGACCATGGCTACACCTTC.

This clonotype was recorded a few times. CDR3 sequence reads: CASSPSGPSSYEQYF. As DNA, the CDR3 is TGTGCCAGCAGCCCCTCAGGTCCGAGCTCCTACGAGCAGTACTTC. The rearrangement joins TRBV7-3 to TRBJ2-7; D not resolved. From germline, CDR1 is SGHTA and CDR2 FQGTGA. Trimming took off 5 bases at V and 0 bases at J, with 14 bases between the two ends. The CDR3 extends over 15 amino acids.

The chain joins TRBV2 to TRBJ2-4, with 9 bases identical to TRBD2. The V and J ends lost 7 bases and 5 bases, in that order; junction bases with no gene match: 6. Germline V gives CDR1 SNHLY, CDR2 FYNNEI. This CDR3 is built from 14 residues. CDR3 region: CASTVLAGQNIQYF. The CDR3 DNA reads TGTGCCAGCACCGTACTAGCGGGCCAAAACATTCAGTACTTC. The full variable domain, with the rest looked up from reference TRBV2 and TRBJ2-4, is EPEVTQTPSHQVTQMGQEVILRCVPISNHLYFYWYRQILGQKVEFLVSFYNNEISEKSEIFDDQFSVERPDGSNFTLKIRSTKLEDSAMYFCASTVLAGQNIQYFGAGTRLSVL.

The chain employs TRBV7-9 and TRBJ2-5; 12 positions match TRBD1. Germline CDR1 SEHNR, CDR2 FQNEAQ (reference sequence). The J segment lost 2 bases and the V segment lost 4 bases, leaving 5 bases of the junction unmatched. This CDR3 comprises 16 residues. The CDR3 here is CASSSAGQGAQETQYF. CDR3 DNA sequence: TGTGCCAGCAGCTCGGCGGGACAGGGGGCGCAAGAGACCCAGTACTTC.

V gene TRBV29-1 combines with J gene TRBJ1-2, with TRBD1 identical over 7 bases. Unmatched junction bases numbered 8, after V lost 7 bases and J lost 6 bases. Germline V lookup: CDR1 SQVTM, CDR2 ANQGSEA. The CDR3 has 12 amino acids. CDR3 sequence: CSAVTGLNGYTF. CDR3 in DNA: TGCAGCGCCGTGACAGGGTTGAATGGCTACACCTTC.

V and J are TRBV6-1 and TRBJ2-3; the match to TRBD2 covers 7 bases. CDR1 and CDR2 from the germline V gene are MNHNS and SASEGT. The V gene end was trimmed by 1 base and the J gene end by 4 bases; junction bases not matched to a gene: 8. CDR3 length: 16 amino acids. This chain's CDR3 is CASSEGSGGLADTQYF. The CDR3 nucleotides read TGTGCCAGCAGTGAAGGATCGGGGGGACTCGCAGATACGCAGTATTTT.

This chain connects TRBV5-1 to TRBJ2-3; 11 bases are shared with TRBD2. Looked up from germline, CDR1 is SGHRS and CDR2 is YFSETQ. V lost 5 bases to trimming and J lost 2 bases; unmatched junction nucleotides: 13. This CDR3 region has 18 residues. CDR3 DNA: TGCGCCAGCAGTTCAACTAGCGGGGGCCTCCCACTCACAGATACGCAGTATTTT. This sequence encodes CASSSTSGGLPLTDTQYF.

The sample holds many counts of this clonotype. Compared with germline, one end of the junction differs, possibly owing to a read error. The rearrangement joins TRBV5-1 to TRBJ2-1; perhaps TRBD2 as D (5 bases). CDR1 SGHRS and CDR2 YFSETQ come from the germline V gene. This CDR3 spans 13 amino acids. DNA of the CDR3: TGTGCCAGCAGTTTGGGCCGAGGGAATGAGCAGTTCTTC. It translates to CASSLGRGNEQFF.

Many counts were recorded for this clonotype. The chain recombines TRBV29-1 with TRBJ2-7; possibly TRBD2 for D (6 bases). The CDR3 runs 11 residues. CDR1 is SQVTM and CDR2 is ANQGSEA in the germline V gene. V dropped 4 bases and J dropped 2 bases, with 6 bases sitting between them. The CDR3 here is CSVGGTYEQYF. CDR3 nucleotide sequence: TGCAGCGTTGGCGGGACCTACGAGCAGTACTTC.

This chain links TRBV30 with TRBJ2-1; D ambiguous. Germline CDR1 and CDR2: GTSNPN and SVGIG (reference sequence). The V and J ends lost 4 bases and 1 base respectively, with 11 bases between them. This CDR3 is built from 14 residues. The CDR3 protein is CAWNYGKSYNEQFF. CDR3 DNA: TGTGCCTGGAATTATGGGAAATCCTACAATGAGCAGTTCTTC.

J is TRBJ2-7 and V is TRBV3-1, with D perhaps being TRBD1 or TRBD2 (5 bases each). The CDR3 is 15 amino acids. The V end was cut by 1 base, the J end by 2 bases, with 12 bases between. Germline V gene lookup returns CDR1 LGHDT and CDR2 YNNKEL (reference sequence). As DNA, the CDR3 is TGTGCCAGCAGCCAAGGGGTCGGGGCAACCTACGAGCAGTACTTC. Its protein product is CASSQGVGATYEQYF.

This clonotype was detected a few times. J is TRBJ1-4 and V is TRBV29-1; D is unclear. The CDR3 is made up of 12 amino acids. The V gene lost 6 bases and the J gene lost 0 bases, with 5 bases spanning the gap. The V gene's germline CDR1 is SQVTM and CDR2 ANQGSEA. CDR3 nucleotides: TGCAGCGTGGTTGCAACTAATGAAAAACTGTTTTTT. Its protein is CSVVATNEKLFF. The whole variable domain, remainder taken from reference TRBV29-1 and TRBJ1-4, is SAVISQKPSRDICQRGTSLTIQCQVDSQVTMMFWYRQQPGQSLTLIATANQGSEATYESGFVIDKFPISRPNLTFSTLTVSNMSPEDSSIYLCSVVATNEKLFFGSGTQLSVL.

V and J are TRBV7-2 and TRBJ2-7, with D unresolved. Deletions cut 2 bases from V and 12 bases from J, with 14 bases between. The CDR3 contains 12 residues. CDR1 is SGHTA, CDR2 FQGNSA, per germline. CDR3 DNA sequence: TGTGCCAGCAGCTTAATGGGGTCCCAGTCGTACTTC. It codes for CASSLMGSQSYF.

This clonotype appeared a few times. CDR3 nucleotide sequence: TGCAGTGCTAGAGATTCTAGCGGGTACGAGCAGTACTTC. This sequence encodes CSARDSSGYEQYF. V usage is TRBV20-1 and J usage is TRBJ2-7, with 8 bases aligning to TRBD2. CDR1 DFQATT and CDR2 SNEGSKA come from the germline V gene (reference sequence). J gave up 4 bases and V 0 bases, and 2 bases lay outside the gene matches. The CDR3 has 13 residues.

Only a few counts were recorded for this clonotype. The V gene is TRBV10-3, the J gene TRBJ2-1; perhaps TRBD1 as D (6 bases). The V end was cut by 10 bases, the J end by 0 bases, with 16 bases between. In germline, CDR1 is ENHRY, CDR2 SYGVKD. CDR3 length equals 15 residues. CDR3 sequence: CATCSRDTSYNEQFF. In DNA form, the CDR3 reads TGTGCCACCTGTTCCCGGGACACCTCCTACAATGAGCAGTTCTTC.

The chain is built from TRBV29-1 and TRBJ1-1; 7 nucleotides align to TRBD1. Per germline, CDR1 SQVTM and CDR2 ANQGSEA. The CDR3 is made up of 13 amino acids. V was pared by 1 base and J by 1 base, with 0 bases of the junction left unmatched. CDR3 region: CSVEGQGNTEAFF. The CDR3 nucleotides read TGCAGCGTTGAAGGACAGGGGAACACTGAAGCTTTCTTT.

The chain uses TRBV2 and TRBJ1-6; 8 bases fit TRBD1. Germline V gene data show CDR1 as SNHLY and CDR2 as FYNNEI. Germline trimming cut 4 bases from V and 7 bases from J; bases unmatched to any gene: 6. This CDR3 contains 15 residues. Written as DNA, the CDR3 is TGTGCCAGCAGTGTTCGGACAGGGCCGAATTCACCCCTCCACTTT. Translated: CASSVRTGPNSPLHF.

This clonotype has only a few counts. The chain links TRBV7-9 to TRBJ2-6, with 8 positions matching TRBD1. Germline CDR1 SEHNR, CDR2 FQNEAQ (reference sequence). The J segment lost 0 bases and the V segment lost 3 bases, leaving 10 bases of the junction unmatched. CDR3 size: 19 residues. The CDR3 is CASSFTPGQEISGANVLTF. DNA of the CDR3: TGTGCCAGCAGCTTCACCCCGGGACAGGAAATCTCTGGGGCCAACGTCCTGACTTTC.